This T cell receptor (beta chain) was sequenced during a study of T-cell memory formation after mild COVID-19. To note about this clonotype: Its antigen is still unknown.

5'RACE with constant-segment primers built TCRalpha and TCRbeta cDNA libraries with UMIs. One entry per CDR3 protein results from TCRdb running MiXCR on the 5' RACE reads. Here the sample spans 150,000 to 200,000 distinct CDR3 sequences, roughly 28% being singletons. Study observations and caveats: While clones contracting from day 15 to 85 were balanced between CD4 and CD8, later expanders leaned CD4+. Pre-infection memory contained some responding clones, which suggested that cross-reactive memory had joined. Mostly located in CM and EM were contracting CD4+ clones, with contracting CD8+ clones located in EMRA.

Trimming took off 2 bases at V and 5 bases at J, with 15 bases between the two ends. The CDR3 has 15 residues. Per germline, CDR1 MNHNS and CDR2 SASEGT. The gene calls are TRBV6-1 and TRBJ1-2; D unclear. The sample was PBMCs or a T cell subset sorted from them (not recorded which). The receptor's source is an adult woman who had mild COVID-19 (a few samples of this study predate the infection). Cell type and time point are not known. The CDR3 loop reads CASSELWETGYGYTF. CDR3 sequence (DNA): TGTGCCAGCAGTGAACTTTGGGAGACTGGATATGGCTACACCTTC.